A selection of T cell receptor beta chains follows, all from one sample in a study of prognosis after radiotherapy for stage I lung cancer. Using its own MiXCR run on the multiplex PCR reads, TCRdb lists one record per CDR3 protein. This table holds 14,000 or so distinct CDR3 sequences, 37% found once. Sequences were derived from PBMCs, sampled before or after stereotactic body radiation therapy (not recorded which). Receptors originate from a donor at least 50 years old with non-small cell lung cancer. Both conserved end residues are part of each CDR3. The D gene is left open where the match is weak. Not every row has a clone size; where given, it reads once, few, many or a size class.

abundance	j_gene	d_gene	v_gene	CDR3nt	CDR3aa
many	TRBJ2-3	NA	TRBV15	TGTGCCACCAGCGACACTGACACAGATACGCAGTATTTT	CATSDTDTDTQYF
once	TRBJ1-1	NA	TRBV5-1	TGCGCCAGCAGCTTTGTTTCCACAGCGGGTTTTGGAGCTTTCTTT	CASSFVSTAGFGAFF
NA	TRBJ1-5	NA	TRBV30	TGTGCCTGGAGCGCACAGGGTAATCAGCCCCAGCATTTT	CAWSAQGNQPQHF
NA	TRBJ1-4	NA	TRBV5-1	TGCGGCAGGCGAGAGAGTTTAAATGAAAAACTGTTTTTT	CGRRESLNEKLFF
NA	TRBJ1-2	NA	TRBV4-1	TGCGCCAGCAGCCTCCTGCCGGGGGGAGAGGGCTATGGCTACACCTTC	CASSLLPGGEGYGYTF
many	TRBJ2-7	TRBD2	TRBV7-2	TGTGCCAGCACCTTGACTAGCGGGATAGCTCCGGGCGAGCAGTACTTC	CASTLTSGIAPGEQYF
NA	TRBJ2-5	TRBD2	TRBV6-1	TGCGCCAGCAGGCCGGGGAGCGGGGGGGTAGAGACCCAGTACTTC	CASRPGSGGVETQYF
many	TRBJ2-7	TRBD2	TRBV5-1	TGCGCCAGCAGCGACGCTCAGACTAGCGGGAGAGGCGAGCAGTACTTC	CASSDAQTSGRGEQYF
medium-sized	TRBJ1-2	NA	TRBV19	TGTGCCACCGGCCACCGGAGCTACACCTTC	CATGHRSYTF
many	TRBJ2-7	NA	TRBV3-1	TGTGCCAGCAGCCCCTGGGCGACCCCCTACGAGCAGTACTTC	CASSPWATPYEQYF
many	TRBJ1-2	TRBD1	TRBV4-1	TGCGCCAGCAGCCAGCCCACAGGGGGCCAAAGGTTAGGCTACACCTTC	CASSQPTGGQRLGYTF
medium-sized	TRBJ1-2	TRBD1	TRBV28	TGTGCCAGCAGTAAAGGGGGACAGGGGATTTTAGCTAACTATGGCTACACCTTC	CASSKGGQGILANYGYTF
medium-sized	TRBJ2-1	NA	TRBV6-1	TGTGCCAGCATTCACAGAAGCTCCTACAATGAGCAGTTCTTC	CASIHRSSYNEQFF
NA	TRBJ2-7	TRBD2	TRBV20-1	TGCAGTGCTAGTGGTTCCGGCGGGAGGGCGACCTACGAGCAGTACTTC	CSASGSGGRATYEQYF
NA	TRBJ2-7	NA	TRBV11-2	TGTGCCAGCATCCGGATGAGCTCCTACGATCAGTACTTC	CASIRMSSYDQYF
NA	TRBJ1-6	NA	TRBV6-2/TRBV6-3	TGTGCCAGCAGAATCGCTAGGACAGCCAACGCCCTCCACTTT	CASRIARTANALHF
many	TRBJ1-1	NA	TRBV29-1	TGCAGCGTTCACGGGACCCTGAACACTGAAGCTTTCTTT	CSVHGTLNTEAFF
many	TRBJ1-3	NA	TRBV7-9	TGTGCCAGCAGCTTAGTGGATGGAAACACCATATATTTT	CASSLVDGNTIYF
NA	TRBJ2-1	TRBD1	TRBV5-5	TGTGGCAGCTTCTCCCCTGGGACAGGGGGTAATAATGAGCAGTTCTTC	CGSFSPGTGGNNEQFF
NA	TRBJ1-1	NA	TRBV6-2/TRBV6-3	TGTGCCAGCAGTTACTGCAGGGACATGGGTAGCACTGAAGCTTTCTTT	CASSYCRDMGSTEAFF
medium-sized	TRBJ1-1	NA	TRBV20-1	TGCAGTGCTAGAGCTTCGCAGGGTTTGACTGAAGCTTTCTTT	CSARASQGLTEAFF
NA	TRBJ2-2	NA	TRBV6-1	TGTTCCAGCATGAGGTCCGGGGAGTTGTTTTTT	CSSMRSGELFF
many	TRBJ2-7	NA	TRBV30	TGTGCCTGGAGTGGGGCGGTGGATAACCAGCAGTACTTC	CAWSGAVDNQQYF
many	TRBJ2-3	TRBD1	TRBV7-9	TGTGCCAGCAGCTACCAGGACAGGGTGGTGTATACGCAGTATTTT	CASSYQDRVVYTQYF
many	TRBJ1-5	NA	TRBV20-1	TGCAGTGCTAGGGGGGGGCAGAGTAGCAATCAGCCCCAGCATTTT	CSARGGQSSNQPQHF
once	TRBJ2-5	TRBD2	TRBV20-1	TGCAGTGCTATCCCTAGCGGCAGCCAAGACACCCAGTACTTC	CSAIPSGSQDTQYF
NA	TRBJ2-1	NA	TRBV6-5	TGTGCCAGCAGTTCCAGGGACTACAATGAGCAGTTCTTC	CASSSRDYNEQFF
NA	TRBJ2-1	NA	TRBV6-2/TRBV6-3	TGTGCCAGCAGTTACGAAGTTTTGGGGAATGAGCAGTTCTTC	CASSYEVLGNEQFF
many	TRBJ1-1	NA	TRBV5-1	TGCGCCAGCAGCTTTGTTTCCACAGCGGGGGTTGGAGCTTTCTTT	CASSFVSTAGVGAFF
many	TRBJ2-1	TRBD2	TRBV25-1	TGTGCCAGCAGTGAAATTAGCGGGGGCTACAATGAGCAGTTCTTC	CASSEISGGYNEQFF
many	TRBJ1-1	NA	TRBV28	TGTGCCAGCAGTTCCCCCGACCTCATGAACACTGAAGCTTTCTTT	CASSSPDLMNTEAFF
many	TRBJ1-2	NA	TRBV6-1	TGTGCCAGCAGCCTGACAGGTGACTATGGCTACACCTTC	CASSLTGDYGYTF
NA	TRBJ2-2	TRBD1	TRBV28	TGTGCCAGCAGCCGGTACAGGGGGTTTAACTGGGATCTGTTTTTT	CASSRYRGFNWDLFF
many	TRBJ2-7	TRBD1	TRBV30	TGTGCCTGGAGCGACAGGGGCCGCGGGGTCTACGAGCAGTACTTC	CAWSDRGRGVYEQYF
many	TRBJ1-1	NA	TRBV5-1	TGCGCCAGCAGCGTAACAGAGACCACTGAAGCTTTCTTT	CASSVTETTEAFF
medium-sized	TRBJ2-2	TRBD2	TRBV6-1	TGTGCCAGCACCACCGGGACTAGGGGGTCCGGGGAGCTGTTTTTT	CASTTGTRGSGELFF
many	TRBJ2-7	TRBD2	TRBV20-1	TGCAGTGCTAGAGGGACTAGCGGGACCTACGAGCAGTACTTC	CSARGTSGTYEQYF
NA	TRBJ2-3	TRBD2	TRBV6-1	TGTGCCAGCAGTGAAGGGTCGGGGGGGCAAGATACGCAGTATTTT	CASSEGSGGQDTQYF
many	TRBJ2-5	TRBD2	TRBV5-1	TGCGCCAGCAGCGTAGCGGGTTTAGGACAAGGGACCCAGTACTTC	CASSVAGLGQGTQYF
many	TRBJ1-1	NA	TRBV29-1	TGCAGCGTTGTCCACTCCGCAAACACTGAAGCTTTCTTT	CSVVHSANTEAFF
NA	TRBJ2-5	TRBD2	TRBV6-2/TRBV6-3	TGTGCCAGCCCGGGGAGCGGGGGGGTAGAGACCCAGTACTTC	CASPGSGGVETQYF
many	TRBJ1-2	TRBD1	TRBV29-1	TGCAGCGCTACAGGGGGCCGGGGCTACACCTTC	CSATGGRGYTF
NA	TRBJ2-1	TRBD1	TRBV6-2/TRBV6-3	TGTGCCAGCAGTGAATGGGACAGCTCCTACAATGAGCAGTTCTTC	CASSEWDSSYNEQFF
many	TRBJ2-7	NA	TRBV6-1	TGTGCCAGCAGTGCAAGCAGCGAGGGATCCTACGAGCAGTACTTC	CASSASSEGSYEQYF
NA	TRBJ2-5	NA	TRBV3-1	TGTGCCAGCAGCCTCATAGCCGGAGGGCGAGAGGCCCAGTACTTC	CASSLIAGGREAQYF
many	TRBJ2-3	TRBD2	TRBV3-1	TGTGCCAGCAGGGGGGGGACAGATACGCAGTATTTT	CASRGGTDTQYF
many	TRBJ2-1	NA	TRBV19	TGTGCCAGTAGTATTGGCAGGGAGAATGAGCAGTTCTTC	CASSIGRENEQFF
many	TRBJ2-2	NA	TRBV12-3/TRBV12-4	TGTGCCAGCAGCCGAGAAGGGAGAGGGTCCGGGGAGCTGTTTTTT	CASSREGRGSGELFF
NA	TRBJ1-1	TRBD1	TRBV12-5	TGTGCTAGTGGTTTGACAGGGGACGCCAAAGGGGCTTTCTTT	CASGLTGDAKGAFF
NA	TRBJ2-5	NA	TRBV28	TGTGCCAGCAGTTTCTCCAGGGGGGTAGAGAACAAGTACTTC	CASSFSRGVENKYF
many	TRBJ1-2	NA	TRBV5-1	TGCGCCAGCAGCTCTGACACTTTTATGGGCTATGGCTACACCTTC	CASSSDTFMGYGYTF
NA	TRBJ2-1	NA	TRBV9	TGTGCCAGCAGCGTAGCGGGAGTGGGGGGTGAGCAGTTCTTC	CASSVAGVGGEQFF
many	TRBJ2-2	NA	TRBV19	TGTGCCAGTAGTCGACAGGACACCGGGGAGCTGTTTTTT	CASSRQDTGELFF
many	TRBJ1-4	NA	TRBV12-3/TRBV12-4	TGTGCCAGCAGTTTAGAGGCGGGAGAAAAACTGTTTTTT	CASSLEAGEKLFF
NA	TRBJ2-1	NA	TRBV28	TGTGCAAGAATCCCCGGGACGGGAGCCTACAATGAGCAGTTCTTC	CARIPGTGAYNEQFF
NA	TRBJ2-3	TRBD2	TRBV29-1	TGCAGCGTTGAAGGGACTAGCGGATCCACAGATACGCAGTATTTT	CSVEGTSGSTDTQYF
NA	TRBJ1-2	NA	TRBV28	TGTGCCAGCAGTTCCCATACACTCAGGGTTAAGTATGGCTACACCTTC	CASSSHTLRVKYGYTF
many	TRBJ1-3	TRBD1	TRBV7-9	TGTGCCAGCAGCATTGGACAGGGGGCTGGAAACACCATATATTTT	CASSIGQGAGNTIYF
medium-sized	TRBJ1-6	NA	TRBV27	TGTGCCAGCAGTTTATCCGGGACATCTAGTTCACCCCTCCACTTT	CASSLSGTSSSPLHF